The rows below give T cell receptor beta chains drawn from one sample of a study of shared T cell receptors in the human thymus. Measured with immunoSEQ multiplex PCR; TCRdb has only the in-frame clones, and not every one. The sample carries some 660,000 clones, 87% recorded once. The same sample was also used in a study of human thymus T cells.

The sample comprised thymocytes. These receptors all come from a boy younger than two with a congenital heart defect. The CDR3 runs from the conserved cysteine through the conserved F or W. A D gene is named only where the DNA matches it firmly. Expanded clones are given a class, and other clones once, few, many or no size at all.

.	.	TRBJ2-3	TRBV19	CASSMRGGRCTDTQYF	TGTGCCAGTAGTATGAGGGGGGGACGCTGCACAGATACGCAGTATTTT
TRBD1	.	TRBJ2-5	TRBV2	CASSEWGQGGKETQYF	TGTGCCAGCAGTGAATGGGGACAGGGAGGGAAAGAGACCCAGTACTTC
TRBD1	once	TRBJ1-4	TRBV4-1	CASSQDHRDSGNEKLFF	TGCGCCAGCAGCCAAGATCATAGGGACAGCGGTAATGAAAAACTGTTTTTT
TRBD1	.	TRBJ1-1	TRBV5-8	CASRTTGRPGRATEAFF	TGTGCCAGCCGTACGACAGGGAGGCCCGGCCGGGCCACTGAAGCTTTCTTT
TRBD2	.	TRBJ2-7	TRBV4-2	CASSRGGTSYEQYF	TGTGCCAGCAGTCGCGGGGGGACTAGTTACGAGCAGTACTTC
.	.	TRBJ1-4	TRBV2	CASRRGAGFNEKLFF	TGTGCCAGCAGAAGGGGCGCGGGGTTCAATGAAAAACTGTTTTTT
.	.	TRBJ1-1	TRBV18	CASSPRLGSTEAFF	TGTGCCAGCTCACCCCGACTTGGTTCCACTGAAGCTTTCTTT
.	.	TRBJ1-5	TRBV27	CASSSVGQLKGNQPQHF	TGTGCCAGCAGTTCGGTTGGACAGTTGAAAGGCAATCAGCCCCAGCATTTT
.	.	TRBJ1-1	TRBV7-2	CASSSQGKGAEAFF	TGTGCCAGCAGCTCCCAGGGTAAGGGGGCTGAAGCTTTCTTT
.	.	TRBJ1-5	TRBV28	CASSPSDDQPQHF	TGTGCCAGCAGTCCCAGCGATGATCAGCCCCAGCATTTT
.	once	TRBJ1-5	TRBV4-2	CASSQSKTGNNQPQHF	TGTGCCAGCAGCCAGTCCAAAACAGGGAACAATCAGCCCCAGCATTTT
.	.	TRBJ1-5	TRBV12-5	CASGHKYRTGTFSNQPQHF	TGTGCTAGTGGCCATAAATACCGTACCGGGACATTCAGCAATCAGCCCCAGCATTTT
.	.	TRBJ1-2	TRBV7-3	CASSPQTGYGYTF	TGTGCCAGCAGCCCCCAGACAGGCTATGGCTACACCTTC
.	once	TRBJ2-7	TRBV29-1	CSVEKGASSSYEQYF	TGCAGCGTTGAAAAAGGGGCCAGTAGCTCCTACGAGCAGTACTTC
TRBD2	.	TRBJ2-3	TRBV6-1	CASSDILAGTTDTQYF	TGTGCCAGCAGTGATATCCTAGCGGGTACCACAGATACGCAGTATTTT
TRBD2	.	TRBJ2-7	TRBV18	CASSSISGGAGAPYEQYF	TGTGCCAGCTCATCGATTTCGGGAGGAGCGGGGGCCCCCTACGAGCAGTACTTC
.	once	TRBJ2-3	TRBV4-3	CASSQGPGGEGTDTQYF	TGCGCCAGCAGCCAAGGCCCCGGCGGGGAGGGCACAGATACGCAGTATTTT
TRBD2	.	TRBJ2-6	TRBV18	CASSPPGLAEISGANVLTF	TGTGCCAGCTCACCACCAGGACTAGCGGAAATTTCTGGGGCCAACGTCCTGACTTTC
TRBD1	once	TRBJ1-1	TRBV4-3	CASSQERGLAEAFF	TGCGCCAGCAGCCAAGAGAGGGGGCTGGCCGAAGCTTTCTTT
TRBD1	.	TRBJ2-7	TRBV4-3	CASSQDRGRVYYEQYF	TGCGCCAGCAGCCAGGACAGGGGGCGTGTTTACTACGAGCAGTACTTC
TRBD1	.	TRBJ1-3	TRBV2	CASSQLRGQGSGNTIYF	TGTGCCAGCAGCCAACTCCGGGGACAGGGCTCTGGAAACACCATATATTTT
TRBD1	once	TRBJ2-7	TRBV15	CATSREGTAEQYF	TGTGCCACCAGCAGAGAAGGGACAGCCGAGCAGTACTTC
TRBD1	.	TRBJ2-3	TRBV25-1	CASRVGDRGSDTQYF	TGTGCCAGCAGGGTGGGGGACAGGGGGTCAGATACGCAGTATTTT
.	once	TRBJ2-5	TRBV6-1	CASSDLAAETQYF	TGTGCCAGCAGTGACCTAGCAGCAGAGACCCAGTACTTC
.	.	TRBJ1-1	TRBV29-1	CSVVPQNTEAFF	TGCAGCGTTGTACCACAGAACACTGAAGCTTTCTTT
.	.	TRBJ2-1	TRBV7-7	CASSLAPVFFYNEQFF	TGTGCTAGCAGCTTAGCGCCAGTGTTCTTCTACAATGAGCAGTTCTTC
.	.	TRBJ2-3	TRBV7-6	CASSSYRDSSTDTQYF	TGTGCCAGCAGTTCTTACCGGGACTCTAGCACAGATACGCAGTATTTT
TRBD1	.	TRBJ1-1	TRBV11-3	CASSKTQGGDTEAFF	TGTGCCAGCAGTAAGACACAGGGGGGAGACACTGAAGCTTTCTTT
.	.	TRBJ2-2	TRBV14	CASSPHRDLSTGELFF	TGTGCCAGCAGCCCCCATCGGGATTTGAGCACCGGGGAGCTGTTTTTT
TRBD2	.	TRBJ2-7	TRBV7-2	CASSLASGTSVTYEQYF	TGTGCCAGCAGCTTAGCGTCTGGGACTAGCGTAACCTACGAGCAGTACTTC
TRBD1	.	TRBJ2-7	TRBV28	CASSFPLGQSVSYEQYF	TGTGCCAGCAGCTTCCCCCTGGGACAGAGCGTCTCCTACGAGCAGTACTTC